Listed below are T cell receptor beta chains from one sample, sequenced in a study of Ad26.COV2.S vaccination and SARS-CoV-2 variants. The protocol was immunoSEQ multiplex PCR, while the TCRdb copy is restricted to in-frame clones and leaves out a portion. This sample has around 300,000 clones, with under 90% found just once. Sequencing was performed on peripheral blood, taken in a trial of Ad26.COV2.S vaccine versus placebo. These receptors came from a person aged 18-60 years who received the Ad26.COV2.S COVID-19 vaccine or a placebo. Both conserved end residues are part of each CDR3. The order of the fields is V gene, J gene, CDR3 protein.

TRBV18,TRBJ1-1,CASSPGLDTEAFF
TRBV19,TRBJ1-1,CASSPQGAGTEAFF
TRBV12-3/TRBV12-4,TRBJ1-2,CASSSDSYGYTF
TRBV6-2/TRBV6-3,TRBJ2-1,CASSYSARTDWFF
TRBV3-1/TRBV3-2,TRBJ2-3,CASCKAQTDTQYF
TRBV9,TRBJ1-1,CASSVTDNTEAFF
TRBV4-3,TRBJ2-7,CASSHRDTAYEQYF
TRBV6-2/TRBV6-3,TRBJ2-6,CASSDFPGANVLTF
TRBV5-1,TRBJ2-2,CASSFQGPGTGELFF
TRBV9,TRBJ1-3,CASGSPGNTIYF
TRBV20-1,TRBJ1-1,CRVVRNTEAFF
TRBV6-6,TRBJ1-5,CATHKGPGNQPQHF
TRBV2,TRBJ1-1,CASSDQGIAEAFF
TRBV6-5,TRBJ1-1,CASSTERPAVTEAFF
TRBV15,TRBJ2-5,CATSGGVGETQYF
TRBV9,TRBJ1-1,CASSARTGKGTEAFF
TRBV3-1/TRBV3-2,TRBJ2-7,CASSQAYWTPEQYF
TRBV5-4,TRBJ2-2,CASSSSVGAVTGELFF
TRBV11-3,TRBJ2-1,CASSLEDNEQFF
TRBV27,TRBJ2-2,CASSLLSAAGELFF
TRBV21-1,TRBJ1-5,CASSPRGCHRALSNQPQHF
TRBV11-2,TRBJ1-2,CASRPGQEKTNYGYTF
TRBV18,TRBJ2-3,CASSSSSGSTDTQYF
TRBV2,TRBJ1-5,CASRSTGNQPQHF
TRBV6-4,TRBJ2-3,CASSERGGTDTQYF
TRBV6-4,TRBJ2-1,CASSALQGFGEQFF
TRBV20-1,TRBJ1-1,CSASGNTEAFF
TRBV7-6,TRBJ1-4,CASSLVGFSEKLFF
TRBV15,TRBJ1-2,CATSRPTGVGYTF